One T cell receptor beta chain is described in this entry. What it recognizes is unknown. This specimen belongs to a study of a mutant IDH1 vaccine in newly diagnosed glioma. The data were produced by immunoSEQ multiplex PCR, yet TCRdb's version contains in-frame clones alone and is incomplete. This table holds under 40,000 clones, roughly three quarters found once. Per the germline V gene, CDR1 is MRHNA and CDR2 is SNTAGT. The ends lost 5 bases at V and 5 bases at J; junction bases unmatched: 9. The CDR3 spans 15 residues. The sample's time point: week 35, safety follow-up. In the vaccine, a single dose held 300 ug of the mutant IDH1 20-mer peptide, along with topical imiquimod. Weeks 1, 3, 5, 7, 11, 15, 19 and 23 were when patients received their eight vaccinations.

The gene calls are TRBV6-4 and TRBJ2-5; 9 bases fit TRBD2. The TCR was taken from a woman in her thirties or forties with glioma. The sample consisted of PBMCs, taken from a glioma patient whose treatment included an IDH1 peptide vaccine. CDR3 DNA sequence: TGTGCCAGCAGTAGTAGTAGCGGGGGATTGGAGACCCAGTACTTC. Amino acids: CASSSSSGGLETQYF.